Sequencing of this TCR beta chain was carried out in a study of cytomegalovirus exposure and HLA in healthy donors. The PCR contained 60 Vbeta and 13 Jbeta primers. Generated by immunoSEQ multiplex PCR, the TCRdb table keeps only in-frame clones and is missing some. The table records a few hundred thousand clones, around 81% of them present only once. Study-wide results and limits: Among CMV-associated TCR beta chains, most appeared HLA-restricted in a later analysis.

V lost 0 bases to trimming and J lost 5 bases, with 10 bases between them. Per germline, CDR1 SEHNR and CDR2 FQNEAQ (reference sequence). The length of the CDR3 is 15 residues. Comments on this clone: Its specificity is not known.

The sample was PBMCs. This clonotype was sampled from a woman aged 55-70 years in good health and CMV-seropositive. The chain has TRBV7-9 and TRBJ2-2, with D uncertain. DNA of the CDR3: TGTGCCAGCAGCTTAGCCCCTAGAAGAACCGGGGAGCTGTTTTTT. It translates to CASSLAPRRTGELFF.